These 20 T cell receptor beta chains came from one sample sequenced in a study of beta chain features in type 1 diabetes. The sequenced template was cDNA made from the entire isolated RNA. The data were produced by immunoSEQ multiplex PCR, yet TCRdb's version contains in-frame clones alone and is incomplete. Among some 350,000 clones listed, about 13% were seen once. General study results and limits: TCRB CDR3s were moderately but significantly shorter in Type 1 diabetes patients in all four CD4+ subsets.

These TCRs are of unknown antigen specificity. Input material: naive CD4+ T cells from blood. These receptors all come from a woman aged 18-29 years with type 1 diabetes.

In its sample, this clone was seen a few times. The chain is built from TRBV7-9 and TRBJ1-2; TRBD1 aligns across 8 bases. Germline-derived CDR1 and CDR2 are SEHNR and FQNEAQ (reference sequence). The trim removed 5 bases at V and 2 bases at J, leaving 7 bases unmatched. CDR3 length: 15 amino acids. CDR3 residues: CASSLLNRGNYGYTF. Written as DNA, the CDR3 is TGTGCCAGCAGCCTGCTCAACAGGGGGAACTATGGCTACACCTTC.

The table lists this clone with a few counts. The sample contains more than one DNA sequence encoding this CDR3. The chain links TRBV18 to TRBJ1-5, with 8 bases aligning to TRBD1. Trimming cost V 4 bases and J 7 bases; bases outside gene matches: 6. The CDR3 sequence is 14 residues long. Germline CDR1 and CDR2: KGHSH and LQKENI. The DNA of the CDR3 is TGTGCCAGCTCACTCGACAGGGGTGGACAGCCCCAGCATTTT. This sequence encodes CASSLDRGGQPQHF.

This clone has a handful of counts. V and J are TRBV19 and TRBJ1-5, with 9 nucleotides matching TRBD1. Germline lookup yields CDR1 LNHDA and CDR2 SQIVND (reference sequence). This CDR3 has 16 amino acids. V was clipped by 4 bases and J by 5 bases; unmatched bases: 9. This chain's CDR3 is CASSRHRDREDQPQHF. CDR3 sequence (DNA): TGTGCCAGTAGTAGGCACCGGGACAGGGAGGATCAGCCCCAGCATTTT.

In this sample, this clone turned up a few times. This chain connects TRBV5-1 to TRBJ2-3, with a weak D call TRBD1 (5 bases). Per the germline V gene, CDR1 is SGHRS and CDR2 is YFSETQ. Trimming left V 7 bases short and J 4 bases short, with 10 bases between. This CDR3 contains 12 residues. The DNA of the CDR3 is TGCGCCAGCGGGTTAGGGGCAGATACGCAGTATTTT. Its translation: CASGLGADTQYF.

The V and J genes are TRBV5-4 and TRBJ2-3; 7 bases are a match to TRBD2. V dropped 9 bases and J dropped 0; count of bases not matched to a gene: 4. The length of the CDR3 is 13 residues. Germline values: CDR1 SGHNT, CDR2 YYREEE (reference sequence). As DNA, the CDR3 is TGTGCCACAGCGGGGTCCAGCACAGATACGCAGTATTTT. Translation: CATAGSSTDTQYF.

This clone was seen a handful of times. For the CDR3, the DNA is TGTGCCAGCAGCCCGGCGGTGGGGGGACAGTTCTCTGGAAACACCATATATTTT. Translating gives CASSPAVGGQFSGNTIYF. This sequence joins TRBV7-9 and TRBJ1-3; 7 bases fit TRBD1. Germline lookup yields CDR1 SEHNR and CDR2 FQNEAQ (reference sequence). CDR3 length: 18 residues. V lost 5 bases to trimming and J lost 0 bases; unmatched junction nucleotides: 13.

V usage is TRBV5-1 and J usage is TRBJ2-7, with 12 positions matching TRBD2. V dropped 4 bases and J dropped 1; count of bases not matched to a gene: 15. Germline lookup yields CDR1 SGHRS and CDR2 YFSETQ. The CDR3 loop spans 19 amino acids. The CDR3 here is CASSTRTSGTTGGSYEQYF. In nucleotides, the CDR3 is TGCGCCAGCAGCACACGGACTAGCGGGACGACCGGGGGTTCCTACGAGCAGTACTTC.

The genes are TRBV27 and TRBJ2-7, with TRBD2 matching 8 bases. The CDR3 has 17 residues. The J segment lost 3 bases and the V segment lost 3 bases, leaving 13 bases of the junction unmatched. Per the germline V gene, CDR1 is MNHEY and CDR2 is SMNVEV (reference sequence). CDR3 amino acids: CASSFRVSSGSLYEQYF. The DNA for the CDR3 is TGTGCCAGCAGTTTTCGGGTGTCCAGCGGGAGTCTCTACGAGCAGTACTTC.

This chain connects TRBV1 to TRBJ2-3; the table's D call TRBD2 went unverified against the DNA. TRBV1 is marked as a pseudogene. The CDR3 totals 17 residues. CDR3 region: CTSSHETGTSGTDTQYF. CDR3 nucleotide sequence: TGCACCAGCAGCCACGAAACCGGGACTAGCGGCACAGATACGCAGTATTTT.

The V call is TRBV28, the J call TRBJ1-1; no firm D call. V lost 7 bases, J lost 3 bases, and 18 bases lay in between. CDR1 is MDHEN and CDR2 is SYDVKM in the germline V gene. The CDR3 contains 15 residues. The CDR3 DNA is TGTGCCAGCACCTTGGGCGGGGTGGGTGACACTGAAGCTTTCTTT. It is translated as CASTLGGVGDTEAFF.

This clone was counted a single time. The chain carries TRBV27 and TRBJ2-1, with TRBD2 as a possible D gene (6 bases). V lost 0 bases and J 3 bases, leaving 9 bases between the germline ends. CDR1 and CDR2 from the germline V gene are MNHEY and SMNVEV (reference sequence). The CDR3 is made up of 15 amino acids. The CDR3 sequence is CASSLSAGIYNEQFF. In nucleotides, the CDR3 is TGTGCCAGCAGTTTATCGGCGGGAATCTACAATGAGCAGTTCTTC.

The chain couples TRBV5-1 to TRBJ2-5, with a possible D match to TRBD1 (5 bases). Germline assignment: CDR1 SGHRS and CDR2 YFSETQ. Trimming took off 2 bases at V and 2 bases at J, with 10 bases between the two ends. The CDR3 totals 14 residues. This chain's CDR3 is CASSFDREQETQYF. The CDR3 nucleotides read TGCGCCAGCAGCTTTGACAGAGAGCAAGAGACCCAGTACTTC.

The table lists this clone with a few counts. The chain couples TRBV27 to TRBJ2-7, with 11 bases that match TRBD2. From germline, CDR1 is MNHEY and CDR2 SMNVEV (reference sequence). CDR3 length equals 14 residues. J gave up 4 bases and V 5 bases, and 4 bases lay outside the gene matches. CDR3 sequence (DNA): TGTGCCAGCAGTCCGCTAGCGGGGGGATACGAGCAGTACTTC. This encodes CASSPLAGGYEQYF.

The chain couples TRBV5-6 to TRBJ1-2, with 8 bases lining up with TRBD1. CDR1 is SGHDT, CDR2 YYEEEE, per germline. The CDR3 has 13 amino acids. The J segment lost 5 bases and the V segment lost 3 bases, leaving 3 bases of the junction unmatched. The CDR3 region has the DNA TGTGCCAGCAGCTCGGGACAGGCTTATGGCTACACCTTC. Amino acids: CASSSGQAYGYTF.

The genes are TRBV5-1 and TRBJ1-1; D gene ambiguous. The CDR3 contains 14 residues. In germline, CDR1 is SGHRS, CDR2 YFSETQ. V was trimmed by 4 bases and J by 0 bases, leaving 10 bases between them. CDR3 nucleotide sequence: TGCGCCAGCAGCCCACAGAGCATGAACACTGAAGCTTTCTTT. The encoded protein is CASSPQSMNTEAFF. Complete variable domain (other parts from reference TRBV5-1 and TRBJ1-1): KAGVTQTPRYLIKTRGQQVTLSCSPISGHRSVSWYQQTPGQGLQFLFEYFSETQRNKGNFPGRFSGRQFSNSRSEMNVSTLELGDSALYLCASSPQSMNTEAFFGQGTRLTVV.

This clone appeared a few times. The rearrangement joins TRBV18 to TRBJ1-4; D ambiguous. CDR1 KGHSH and CDR2 LQKENI come from the germline V gene. V dropped 6 bases and J dropped 2 bases, with 10 bases sitting between them. CDR3 size: 14 residues. The chain's CDR3 is CASSQAATNEKLFF. The CDR3 region has the DNA TGTGCCAGCTCCCAAGCCGCGACTAATGAAAAACTGTTTTTT.

A remark on this clone: Germline is not matched at one junction end, which may reflect a read error. This rearrangement joins TRBV7-2 to TRBJ2-7, with 11 positions matching TRBD2. CDR3 length: 16 residues. CDR1 and CDR2 from the germline V gene are SGHTA and FQGNSA. CDR3 sequence (DNA): TGTGCCAGCAGCTTAGGTTATAGCGGGAGGGGCGCTCACTATCGCTTC. Encoded protein: CASSLGYSGRGAHYRF.

This clone has just a few counts. The chain employs TRBV6-1 and TRBJ2-7, with TRBD2 as a possible D gene (5 bases). V was pared by 7 bases and J by 3 bases, with 16 bases between. This CDR3 is built from 14 residues. Germline values: CDR1 MNHNS, CDR2 SASEGT. CDR3 amino acids: CASKPWGAVYEQYF. The CDR3 region has the DNA TGTGCCAGCAAGCCGTGGGGAGCAGTCTACGAGCAGTACTTC.

This clone was detected a few times. The chain employs TRBV7-9 and TRBJ2-3; TRBD2 agrees at 9 bases. V trimming: 7 bases; J trimming: 4 bases; junction bases outside the gene matches: 9. The CDR3 contains 15 residues. In germline, CDR1 is SEHNR, CDR2 FQNEAQ (reference sequence). This CDR3 is CASNPLAGGSDTQYF. The CDR3 DNA follows: TGTGCCAGCAACCCCCTGGCGGGAGGGTCAGATACGCAGTATTTT.

This clone was seen only a few times. The chain employs TRBV7-9 and TRBJ2-3, with D hard to call. V was shortened by 3 bases and J by 7 bases, with 5 bases between the two germline ends. The germline V gene encodes CDR1 SEHNR and CDR2 FQNEAQ (reference sequence). The CDR3 totals 11 residues. The CDR3 is CASSFENTQYF. CDR3 DNA: TGTGCCAGCAGCTTTGAGAATACGCAGTATTTT.